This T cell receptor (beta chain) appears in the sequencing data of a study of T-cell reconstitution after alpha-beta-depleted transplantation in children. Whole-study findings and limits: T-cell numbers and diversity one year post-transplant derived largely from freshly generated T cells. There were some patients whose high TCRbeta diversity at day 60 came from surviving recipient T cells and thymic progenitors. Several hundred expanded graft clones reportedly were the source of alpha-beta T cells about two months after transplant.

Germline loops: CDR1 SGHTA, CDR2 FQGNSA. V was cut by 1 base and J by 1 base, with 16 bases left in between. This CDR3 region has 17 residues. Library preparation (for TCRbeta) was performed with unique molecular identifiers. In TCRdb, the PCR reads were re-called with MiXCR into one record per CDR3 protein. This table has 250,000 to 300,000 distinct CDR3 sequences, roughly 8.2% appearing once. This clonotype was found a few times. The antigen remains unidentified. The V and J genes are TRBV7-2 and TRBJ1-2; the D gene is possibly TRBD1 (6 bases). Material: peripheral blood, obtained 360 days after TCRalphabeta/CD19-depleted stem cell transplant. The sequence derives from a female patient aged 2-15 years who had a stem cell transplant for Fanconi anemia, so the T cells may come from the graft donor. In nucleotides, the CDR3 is TGTGCCAGCAGCTTAGTGGCGGGATCAGGGGTTAACTATGGCTACACCTTC. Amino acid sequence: CASSLVAGSGVNYGYTF.